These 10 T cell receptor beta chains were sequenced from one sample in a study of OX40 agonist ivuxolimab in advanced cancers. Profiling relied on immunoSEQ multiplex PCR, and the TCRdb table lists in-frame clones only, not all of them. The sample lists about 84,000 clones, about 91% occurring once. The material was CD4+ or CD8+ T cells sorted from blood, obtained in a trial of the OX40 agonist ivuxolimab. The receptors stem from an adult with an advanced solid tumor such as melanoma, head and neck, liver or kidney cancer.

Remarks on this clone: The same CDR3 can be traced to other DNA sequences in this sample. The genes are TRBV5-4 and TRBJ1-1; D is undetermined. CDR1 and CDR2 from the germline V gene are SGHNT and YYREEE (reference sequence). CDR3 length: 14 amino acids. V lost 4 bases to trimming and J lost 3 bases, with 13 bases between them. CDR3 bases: TGTGCCAGCAGCGTCCGGTCTTTGGACACTGAAGCTTTCTTT. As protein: CASSVRSLDTEAFF.

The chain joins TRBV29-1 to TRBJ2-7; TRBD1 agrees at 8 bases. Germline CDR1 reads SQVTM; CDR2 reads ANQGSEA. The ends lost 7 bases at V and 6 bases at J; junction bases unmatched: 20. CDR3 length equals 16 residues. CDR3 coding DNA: TGCAGCGCTGACAATGGACAGGGACTCGGAGTAGGCGAGCAGTACTTC. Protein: CSADNGQGLGVGEQYF.

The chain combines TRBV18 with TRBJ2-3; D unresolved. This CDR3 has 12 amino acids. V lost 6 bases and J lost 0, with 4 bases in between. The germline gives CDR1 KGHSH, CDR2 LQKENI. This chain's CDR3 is CASSGSTDTQYF. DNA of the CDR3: TGTGCCAGCTCGGGTAGCACAGATACGCAGTATTTT.

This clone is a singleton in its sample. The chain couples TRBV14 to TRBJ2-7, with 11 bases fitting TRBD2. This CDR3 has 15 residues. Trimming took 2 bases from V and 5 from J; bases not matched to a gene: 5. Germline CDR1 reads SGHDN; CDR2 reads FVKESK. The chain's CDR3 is CASSQLAGGPNEQYF. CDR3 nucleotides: TGTGCCAGCAGCCAACTAGCGGGAGGACCCAACGAGCAGTACTTC.

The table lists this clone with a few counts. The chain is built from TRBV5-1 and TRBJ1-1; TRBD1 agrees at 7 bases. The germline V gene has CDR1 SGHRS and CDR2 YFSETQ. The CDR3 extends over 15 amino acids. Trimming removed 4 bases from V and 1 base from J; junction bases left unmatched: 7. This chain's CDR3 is CASSRGQARNTEAFF. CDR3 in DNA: TGCGCCAGCAGCCGAGGACAGGCGAGGAACACTGAAGCTTTCTTT.

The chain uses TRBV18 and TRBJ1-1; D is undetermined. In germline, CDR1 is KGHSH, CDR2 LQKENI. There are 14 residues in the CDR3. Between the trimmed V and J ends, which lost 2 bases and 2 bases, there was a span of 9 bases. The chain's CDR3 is CASSPGQPNTEAFF. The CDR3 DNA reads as TGTGCCAGCTCACCAGGTCAGCCCAACACTGAAGCTTTCTTT.

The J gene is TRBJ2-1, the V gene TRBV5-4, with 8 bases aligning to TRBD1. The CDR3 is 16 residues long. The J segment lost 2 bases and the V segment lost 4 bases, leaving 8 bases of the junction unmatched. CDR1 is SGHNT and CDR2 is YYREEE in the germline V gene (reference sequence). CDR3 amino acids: CASSQAQGAPYNEQFF. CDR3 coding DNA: TGTGCCAGCAGCCAGGCTCAGGGGGCCCCCTACAATGAGCAGTTCTTC.

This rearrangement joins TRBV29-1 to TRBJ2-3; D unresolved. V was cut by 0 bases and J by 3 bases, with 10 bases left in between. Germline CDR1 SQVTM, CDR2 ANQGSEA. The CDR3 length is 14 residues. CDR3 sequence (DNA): TGCAGCGTTGAAGATAATGTGGTGACAGATACGCAGTATTTT. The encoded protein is CSVEDNVVTDTQYF.

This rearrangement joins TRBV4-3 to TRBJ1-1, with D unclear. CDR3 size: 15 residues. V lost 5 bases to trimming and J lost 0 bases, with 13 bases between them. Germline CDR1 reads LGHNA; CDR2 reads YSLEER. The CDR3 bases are TGCGCCAGCAGCGTATCTCTTCCGATGAACACTGAAGCTTTCTTT. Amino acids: CASSVSLPMNTEAFF.

The CDR3 DNA reads TGTGCCAGCAGCTTAGCGGGGCCGACCCAGTACTTC. Its protein product is CASSLAGPTQYF. The chain joins TRBV7-9 to TRBJ2-5; TRBD1 is a possible D gene (5 bases). Germline V gene sequence: CDR1 SEHNR, CDR2 FQNEAQ (reference sequence). Trimming removed 0 bases from V and 7 bases from J, with 6 bases in between. The length of the CDR3 is 12 residues.